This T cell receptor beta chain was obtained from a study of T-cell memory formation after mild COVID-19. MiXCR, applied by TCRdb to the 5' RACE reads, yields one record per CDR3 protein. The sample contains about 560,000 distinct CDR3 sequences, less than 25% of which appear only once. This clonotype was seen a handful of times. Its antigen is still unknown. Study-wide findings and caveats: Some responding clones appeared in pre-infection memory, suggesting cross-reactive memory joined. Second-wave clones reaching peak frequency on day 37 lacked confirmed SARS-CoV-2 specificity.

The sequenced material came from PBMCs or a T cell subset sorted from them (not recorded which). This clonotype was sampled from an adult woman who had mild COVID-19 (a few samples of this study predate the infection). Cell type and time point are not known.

Here the CDR3 DNA reads TGTGCCAGCAGCTTCTTGGTAGCGGGAGCCGTAGATACGCAGTATTTT. Its translation: CASSFLVAGAVDTQYF. V is TRBV7-6 and J is TRBJ2-3, with 9 bases that match TRBD2. From germline, CDR1 is SGHVS and CDR2 FNYEAQ. The V and J ends lost 3 bases and 5 bases, in that order; junction bases with no gene match: 9. The CDR3 runs to 16 residues. The full variable domain, completed using reference TRBV7-6 and TRBJ2-3, is GAGVSQSPRYKVTKRGQDVALRCDPISGHVSLYWYRQALGQGPEFLTYFNYEAQQDKSGLPNDRFSAERPEGSISTLTIQRTEQRDSAMYRCASSFLVAGAVDTQYFGPGTRLTVL.